This entry features one T cell receptor (beta chain) sequence. What it binds is not known. This may arise from a read error, as a much more abundant clone is one base away. CDR1 LGHNA and CDR2 YSLEER come from the germline V gene. The ends were cut back, 2 bases at V and 2 bases at J, with 22 bases in the middle. The CDR3 spans 18 residues. The sample belongs to a study of glioma-infiltrating T cells. Whole-study results and caveats: Above-expected tissue-blood divergence occurred in all gliomas, most in low-grade ones. Tissue and blood shared very few CDR3 sequences.

TCR alpha and beta CDR3 regions were amplified from RNA using iRepertoire nested multiplex PCR. TCRdb reprocessed the multiplex PCR reads via MiXCR and lists one record per CDR3 protein. In the table there are approximately 110,000 distinct CDR3 sequences, 25% of which are singletons. The receptor's source is a human donor with low-grade glioma or glioblastoma, undergoing nonglioma brain surgery, or in good health (not recorded which). Sequencing was done on a sample of glioma tissue, nonneoplastic brain tissue, or PBMCs (not recorded which). The chain carries TRBV4-3 and TRBJ2-7; tentatively, D is TRBD1 (8 bases). CDR3 nucleotide sequence: TGCGCCAGCAGCCAAAGGGAAGTACAGGGGGGGCTTCCCTACGAGCAGTACTTC. It is translated as CASSQREVQGGLPYEQYF.